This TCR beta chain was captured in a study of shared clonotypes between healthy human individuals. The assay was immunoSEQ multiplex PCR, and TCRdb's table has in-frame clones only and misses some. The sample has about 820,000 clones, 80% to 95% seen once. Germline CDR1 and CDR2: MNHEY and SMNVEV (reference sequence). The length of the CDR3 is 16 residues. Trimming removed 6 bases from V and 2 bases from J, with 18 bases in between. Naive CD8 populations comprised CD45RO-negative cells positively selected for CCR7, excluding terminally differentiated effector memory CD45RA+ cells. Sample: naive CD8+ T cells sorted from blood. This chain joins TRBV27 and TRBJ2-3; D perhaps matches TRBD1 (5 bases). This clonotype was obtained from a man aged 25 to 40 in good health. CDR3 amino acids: CASSDSSLAYTDTQYF. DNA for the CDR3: TGTGCCAGCAGCGACAGCTCCCTGGCATACACAGATACGCAGTATTTT.